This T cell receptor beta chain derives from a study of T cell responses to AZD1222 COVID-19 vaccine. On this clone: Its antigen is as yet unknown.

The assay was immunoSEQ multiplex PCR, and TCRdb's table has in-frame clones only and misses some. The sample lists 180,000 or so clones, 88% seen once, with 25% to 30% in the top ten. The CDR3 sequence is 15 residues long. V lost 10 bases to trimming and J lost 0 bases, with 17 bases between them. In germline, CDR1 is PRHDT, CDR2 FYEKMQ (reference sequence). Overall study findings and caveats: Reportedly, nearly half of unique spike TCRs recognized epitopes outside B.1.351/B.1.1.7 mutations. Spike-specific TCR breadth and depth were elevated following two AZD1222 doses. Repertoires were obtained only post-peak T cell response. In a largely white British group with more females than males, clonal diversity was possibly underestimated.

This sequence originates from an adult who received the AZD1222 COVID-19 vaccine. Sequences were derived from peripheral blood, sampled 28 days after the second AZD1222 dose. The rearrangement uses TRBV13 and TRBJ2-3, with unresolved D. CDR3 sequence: CATTYRRSSTDTQYF. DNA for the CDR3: TGTGCCACCACTTACCGGCGGTCTAGCACAGATACGCAGTATTTT.